Listed here are 10 T cell receptor beta chains from one sample, sequenced in a study of cytomegalovirus exposure and HLA in healthy donors. This table comes from immunoSEQ multiplex PCR, and its TCRdb copy is limited to in-frame clones, with some not included. The data hold 110,000 to 150,000 clones, with approximately 90% observed a single time. The specimen sequenced was PBMCs. These receptors all come from a woman aged 30 to 39 in good health and CMV-seropositive.

V usage is TRBV28 and J usage is TRBJ2-3, with TRBD2 as a possible D gene (6 bases). Germline V gene data show CDR1 as MDHEN and CDR2 as SYDVKM. Trimming pared 9 bases from V and 5 bases from J, leaving 15 bases between. CDR3 length: 13 amino acids. The CDR3 DNA reads TGTGCCAGTCTGGAGGGCCCGGTAGATACGCAGTATTTT. Amino acids: CASLEGPVDTQYF.

The CDR3 nucleotides read TGTGCCAGCAGGCACAAGACGGGACAGGGGGCGGAAGAGACCCAGTACTTC. Translating it yields CASRHKTGQGAEETQYF. The chain couples TRBV5-6 to TRBJ2-5, with 12 nucleotides matching TRBD1. V lost 5 bases to trimming and J lost 3 bases; unmatched junction nucleotides: 11. Germline V gene lookup returns CDR1 SGHDT and CDR2 YYEEEE. CDR3 size: 17 residues.

A word on this clone: An end of the junction differs from the germline gene, which may be a read error. The DNA for the CDR3 is TGTGCCAGCAGTTCCGGTTGGCAGGGGGTCTTC. It translates to CASSSGWQGVF. J is TRBJ2-7 and V is TRBV28; TRBD1 aligns across 7 bases. The V gene's germline CDR1 is MDHEN and CDR2 SYDVKM. CDR3 length equals 11 residues.

The chain links TRBV15 to TRBJ2-3, with 9 bases aligning to TRBD2. The CDR3 is 15 amino acids. CDR1 is LNHNV and CDR2 is YYDKDF in the germline V gene (reference sequence). Trimming cost V 3 bases and J 6 bases; bases outside gene matches: 7. The CDR3 sequence is CATSSKGLAQDTQYF. CDR3 sequence (DNA): TGTGCCACCAGCAGTAAGGGACTAGCACAGGATACGCAGTATTTT. Complete variable domain (other parts from reference TRBV15 and TRBJ2-3): DAMVIQNPRYQVTQFGKPVTLSCSQTLNHNVMYWYQQKSSQAPKLLFHYYDKDFNNEADTPDNFQSRRPNTSFCFLDIRSPGLGDTAMYLCATSSKGLAQDTQYFGPGTRLTVL.

The rearrangement joins TRBV6-5 to TRBJ2-5; 9 bases map to TRBD2. Germline values: CDR1 MNHEY, CDR2 SVGAGI. Trimming at V came to 6 bases and at J to 2 bases, leaving 4 bases not matched to a gene. This CDR3 has 14 residues. The DNA of the CDR3 is TGTGCCAGCAGGGCAGGACTAGCGCAAGAGACCCAGTACTTC. This gives the protein CASRAGLAQETQYF.

The V and J genes are TRBV15 and TRBJ1-2; no clear D gene. Trimming cost V 0 bases and J 0 bases, with 11 bases left between them. This CDR3 has 16 residues. Looked up from germline, CDR1 is LNHNV and CDR2 is YYDKDF (reference sequence). This chain's CDR3 is CATSRDRGRANYGYTF. Here the CDR3 DNA reads TGTGCCACCAGCAGAGATCGCGGCAGAGCTAACTATGGCTACACCTTC.

This clone was found once. The chain recombines TRBV2 with TRBJ2-3; 9 nucleotides agree with TRBD1. Germline values: CDR1 SNHLY, CDR2 FYNNEI. V was clipped by 9 bases and J by 4 bases; unmatched bases: 5. The length of the CDR3 is 13 residues. The CDR3 DNA reads as TGTGCCAGAAGACAGGGGGAAGCAGATACGCAGTATTTT. Its translation is CARRQGEADTQYF.

The chain has TRBV27 and TRBJ2-7; 9 bases are a match to TRBD2. Per the germline V gene, CDR1 is MNHEY and CDR2 is SMNVEV (reference sequence). Germline trimming cut 6 bases from V and 4 bases from J; bases unmatched to any gene: 4. The CDR3 contains 13 residues. The CDR3 protein is CASRPGLAYEQYF. CDR3 nucleotides: TGTGCCAGCAGGCCGGGACTAGCATACGAGCAGTACTTC.

The rearrangement uses TRBV7-6 and TRBJ2-1; D remains unclear. This CDR3 has 12 amino acids. V lost 3 bases to trimming and J lost 15 bases, with 15 bases between them. The germline V gene has CDR1 SGHVS and CDR2 FNYEAQ. CDR3 sequence (DNA): TGTGCCAGCAGCTTTGTCCAGTCGCCCCTGTTCTTC. This gives the protein CASSFVQSPLFF. The whole variable domain, remainder taken from reference TRBV7-6 and TRBJ2-1, is GAGVSQSPRYKVTKRGQDVALRCDPISGHVSLYWYRQALGQGPEFLTYFNYEAQQDKSGLPNDRFSAERPEGSISTLTIQRTEQRDSAMYRCASSFVQSPLFFGPGTRLTVL.

The chain joins TRBV30 to TRBJ1-4; no definite D call. Looked up from germline, CDR1 is GTSNPN and CDR2 is SVGIG (reference sequence). Trimming removed 3 bases from V and 4 bases from J, with 15 bases in between. This CDR3 is built from 15 residues. The CDR3 spells CAWSGGRTGNEKLFF. In DNA, the CDR3 is TGTGCCTGGAGCGGAGGGAGGACCGGTAATGAAAAACTGTTTTTT.